The 17 T cell receptor beta chains given below trace back to one sample, sequenced in a study of OX40 agonist ivuxolimab in advanced cancers. The method was immunoSEQ multiplex PCR; TCRdb's version includes in-frame clones alone and lacks a portion of them. The sample contains over 95,000 clones, about 96% of which appear only once. The sample was CD4+ or CD8+ T cells sorted from blood, taken in a trial of the OX40 agonist ivuxolimab. Every receptor here comes from an adult with an advanced solid tumor such as melanoma, head and neck, liver or kidney cancer.

The CDR3 DNA is TGTGCCAGCAGCCCTAGCGGGAAGGGTTTGTTGGAGACCCAGTACTTC. Protein: CASSPSGKGLLETQYF. The chain has TRBV7-2 and TRBJ2-5, with 9 bases fitting TRBD2. The CDR3 totals 16 residues. Germline V gene lookup returns CDR1 SGHTA and CDR2 FQGNSA. V was pared by 5 bases and J by 5 bases, with 12 bases of the junction left unmatched.

This chain uses TRBV27 with TRBJ1-1, with D maybe TRBD1 (6 bases). CDR1 is MNHEY, CDR2 SMNVEV, per germline (reference sequence). The CDR3 loop spans 13 amino acids. V lost 5 bases to trimming and J lost 3 bases, with 10 bases between them. The CDR3 region is CASSITGYTEAFF. The CDR3, as DNA: TGTGCCAGCAGTATCACAGGGTACACTGAAGCTTTCTTT.

The rearrangement joins TRBV12-5 to TRBJ2-7, with D perhaps being TRBD1 or TRBD2 (5 bases each). V was shortened by 6 bases and J by 5 bases, with 14 bases between the two germline ends. CDR3 length: 13 amino acids. CDR1 LGHNT and CDR2 FRNRAP come from the germline V gene. CDR3 sequence reads: CASGWDPENEQYF. The CDR3 nucleotides read TGTGCTAGTGGGTGGGACCCCGAAAACGAGCAGTACTTC.

The chain combines TRBV27 with TRBJ1-5, with D possibly matching TRBD1 (5 bases). Germline assignment: CDR1 MNHEY and CDR2 SMNVEV (reference sequence). CDR3 size: 15 residues. Trimming stripped 6 bases from V and 0 bases from J, with 12 bases between. CDR3 sequence: CASSTTAYSNQPQHF. CDR3 nucleotide sequence: TGTGCCAGCAGCACGACAGCCTATAGCAATCAGCCCCAGCATTTT.

In this sample, this clone turned up once. This chain links TRBV7-9 with TRBJ1-1; the match to TRBD1 covers 8 bases. Germline assignment: CDR1 SEHNR and CDR2 FQNEAQ (reference sequence). Losses at the gene ends were 5 bases for V and 1 base for J; bases not matched to a gene: 6. The CDR3 is 15 residues long. As DNA, the CDR3 is TGTGCCAGCAGCCAAAGGACAGGGTCGAACACTGAAGCTTTCTTT. It translates to CASSQRTGSNTEAFF.

The rearrangement links TRBV4-3 to TRBJ2-5; 9 bases are shared with TRBD2. The DNA end lines up better with TRBJ2-7; the J call may be wrong. The CDR3 covers 16 residues. The germline V gene encodes CDR1 LGHNA and CDR2 YSLEER. In DNA form, the CDR3 reads TGCGCCAGCAGCCAAGCTCAGCGGGAGGTTGCCTACGAGCAGTACTTC. Residues: CASSQAQREVAYEQYF.

The J gene is TRBJ2-3, the V gene TRBV19; D not resolved. The CDR3 loop spans 13 amino acids. Trimming cost V 3 bases and J 4 bases, with 8 bases left between them. Germline values: CDR1 LNHDA, CDR2 SQIVND (reference sequence). CDR3 in amino acids: CASSMLVSDTQYF. CDR3 sequence (DNA): TGTGCCAGTAGTATGTTAGTGTCAGATACGCAGTATTTT.

This clone appeared once. This sequence joins TRBV5-5 and TRBJ2-7; D uncertain. Per the germline V gene, CDR1 is SGHKS and CDR2 is YYEKEE (reference sequence). Trimming took 1 base from V and 0 from J, leaving 5 bases between them. This CDR3 comprises 13 residues. The CDR3 loop is CASSLRFSYEQYF. DNA for the CDR3: TGTGCCAGCAGCTTGCGGTTCTCCTACGAGCAGTACTTC.

This chain joins TRBV11-2 and TRBJ1-1, with D possibly being TRBD1 (5 bases). CDR1 is SGHAT and CDR2 is FQNNGV in the germline V gene. V dropped 6 bases and J dropped 3 bases, with 14 bases sitting between them. The CDR3 spans 14 residues. The CDR3 loop reads CASSDHARDTEAFF. The CDR3 coding sequence is TGTGCCAGCAGTGACCATGCCAGGGACACTGAAGCTTTCTTT. The full variable domain, its missing parts supplied by reference TRBV11-2 and TRBJ1-1, is EAGVAQSPRYKIIEKRQSVAFWCNPISGHATLYWYQQILGQGPKLLIQFQNNGVVDDSQLPKDRFSAERLKGVDSTLKIQPAKLEDSAVYLCASSDHARDTEAFFGQGTRLTVV.

The rearrangement links TRBV28 to TRBJ2-7, with D unresolved. This CDR3 contains 12 residues. Looked up from germline, CDR1 is MDHEN and CDR2 is SYDVKM. Trimming left V 6 bases short and J 7 bases short, with 13 bases between. In nucleotides, the CDR3 is TGTGCCAGCAGCATCGACTTCTTGGAGCAGTACTTC. Its translation: CASSIDFLEQYF.

The rearrangement joins TRBV10-1 to TRBJ2-3; D possibly corresponds to TRBD2 (5 bases). V lost 3 bases and J lost 7, with 17 bases in between. Germline V gene lookup returns CDR1 WNHNN and CDR2 SYGVQD (reference sequence). This CDR3 is 15 amino acids long. DNA of the CDR3: TGCGCCAGCAGTGATGCGACTATCGAGGGAAATACGCAGTATTTT. Its protein is CASSDATIEGNTQYF.

This sequence joins TRBV10-3 and TRBJ2-1; no clear D. This CDR3 comprises 14 residues. Per germline, CDR1 ENHRY and CDR2 SYGVKD. Trimming took 5 bases from V and 2 from J, leaving 10 bases between them. The CDR3 nucleotides are TGTGCCATCAGTTCTGACGCTGCCTACAATGAGCAGTTCTTC. Translating it yields CAISSDAAYNEQFF.

The chain uses TRBV2 and TRBJ1-5; D might be TRBD1 (5 bases). The CDR3 spans 15 residues. Deletions cut 5 bases from V and 2 bases from J, with 13 bases between. The germline gives CDR1 SNHLY, CDR2 FYNNEI. The CDR3, as DNA: TGTGCCAGCAGTCCGGGACTCACCGGCAATCAGCCCCAGCATTTT. This encodes CASSPGLTGNQPQHF.

This chain links TRBV15 with TRBJ1-1; no clear D. Germline-derived CDR1 and CDR2 are LNHNV and YYDKDF (reference sequence). The V end lost 9 bases, the J end lost 0 bases, and 20 bases lay between the germline ends. This CDR3 has 16 residues. For the CDR3, the DNA is TGTGCCACTAACAAAGGGAGTGGAGGGATGAACACTGAAGCTTTCTTT. The encoded protein is CATNKGSGGMNTEAFF.

The chain combines TRBV27 with TRBJ2-7; TRBD2 matches 12 bases. CDR3 length equals 16 residues. With 4 bases clipped from V and 7 bases from J, the junction kept 11 bases outside the gene matches. Per the germline V gene, CDR1 is MNHEY and CDR2 is SMNVEV (reference sequence). CDR3 DNA: TGTGCCAGCAGTTCCCTGTCTAGCGGGAGGGCCCGGGAGCAGTACTTC. Amino acid sequence: CASSSLSSGRAREQYF.

The chain is built from TRBV9 and TRBJ2-1; D unresolved. Between the trimmed V and J ends, which lost 0 bases and 4 bases, there was a span of 11 bases. CDR1 and CDR2 (germline): SGDLS, YYNGEE. The CDR3 is 15 amino acids. DNA of the CDR3: TGTGCCAGCAGCGTAGCCGGCTCCCCTTACAATGAGCAGTTCTTC. It specifies CASSVAGSPYNEQFF.

This clone was seen only once. This chain links TRBV29-1 with TRBJ2-1; D ambiguous. CDR3 length: 12 amino acids. The germline CDR1 and CDR2 sequences are SQVTM and ANQGSEA. Trimming took off 5 bases at V and 2 bases at J, with 7 bases between the two ends. The CDR3 protein is CSVWDAYNEQFF. DNA for the CDR3: TGCAGCGTTTGGGATGCCTACAATGAGCAGTTCTTC.